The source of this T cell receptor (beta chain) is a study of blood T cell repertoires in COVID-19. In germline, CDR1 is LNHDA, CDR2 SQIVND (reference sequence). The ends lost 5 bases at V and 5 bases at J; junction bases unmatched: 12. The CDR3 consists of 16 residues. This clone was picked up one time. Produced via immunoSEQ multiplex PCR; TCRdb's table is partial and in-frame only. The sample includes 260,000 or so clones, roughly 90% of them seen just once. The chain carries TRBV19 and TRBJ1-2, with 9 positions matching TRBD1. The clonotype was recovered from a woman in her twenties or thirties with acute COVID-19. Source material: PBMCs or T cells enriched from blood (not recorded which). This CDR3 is CASSSGTGNPLYGYTF. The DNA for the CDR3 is TGTGCCAGTAGTTCTGGGACAGGGAACCCACTTTATGGCTACACCTTC.